Only one count was recorded for the clone carrying this T cell receptor beta chain. Antigen: not known. The sample originates from a study of T cell responses to AZD1222 COVID-19 vaccine. Overall study results and limits: Repertoire sampling happened only post peak T cell response. In the spike-specific TCR repertoire, nearly half reportedly target unmutated variant regions.

The data were produced by immunoSEQ multiplex PCR, yet TCRdb's version contains in-frame clones alone and is incomplete. Altogether roughly 100,000 clones are present, nearly 90% being singletons, with the ten largest covering 35% to 55%. The sequencing used peripheral blood, collected 28 days after the second AZD1222 dose. The sequence was obtained from an adult who received the AZD1222 COVID-19 vaccine.

As DNA, the CDR3 is TGTGCCAGCAGTGAATGGGGGCTCAATCAGCCCCAGCATTTT. Translated: CASSEWGLNQPQHF. The V call is TRBV6-1, the J call TRBJ1-5; tentative D call: TRBD1 (6 bases). V lost 2 bases to trimming and J lost 3 bases, with 8 bases between them. The CDR3 has 14 residues. Germline V CDR1 and CDR2: MNHNS, SASEGT.